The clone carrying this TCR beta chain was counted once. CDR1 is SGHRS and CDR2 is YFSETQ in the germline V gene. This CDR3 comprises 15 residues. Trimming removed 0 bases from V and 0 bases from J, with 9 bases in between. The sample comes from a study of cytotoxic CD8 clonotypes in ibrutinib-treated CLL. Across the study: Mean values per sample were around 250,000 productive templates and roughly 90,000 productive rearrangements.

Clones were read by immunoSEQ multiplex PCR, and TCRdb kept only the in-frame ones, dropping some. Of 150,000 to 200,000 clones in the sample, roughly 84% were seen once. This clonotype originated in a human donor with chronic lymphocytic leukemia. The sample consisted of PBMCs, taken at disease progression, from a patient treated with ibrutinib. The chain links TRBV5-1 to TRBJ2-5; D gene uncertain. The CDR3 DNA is TGCGCCAGCAGCTTGGCCTTGCGCGACCAAGAGACCCAGTACTTC. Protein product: CASSLALRDQETQYF.